The rows below give T cell receptor beta chains drawn from one sample of a study of T cells expressing NK-cell markers. One entry per CDR3 protein, without DNA, is what TCRdb gives after re-calling the 5' RACE reads. The data show 150,000 to 160,000 distinct CDR3 sequences, and the top ten clones hold 37%. Material for sequencing was blood T cells: a sorted CD56 or NKG2C T cell subset, CD4+ or CD8+ T cells, or bulk PBMC T cells (not recorded which). The receptors were gathered from a woman between 50 and 59 years old in good health. Each CDR3 is given with its conserved first and last residue.

J gene | V gene | CDR3 protein
TRBJ2-1 | TRBV18 | CASSPEGGALNEQFF
TRBJ2-1 | TRBV5-6 | CASSVTSGGTSYEQFF
TRBJ2-7 | TRBV12-3/TRBV12-4 | CASSFVAGETYEQYF
TRBJ1-5 | TRBV12-3/TRBV12-4 | CASSLGEVGREPQHF
TRBJ2-5 | TRBV7-9 | CASSQGINGRTQWTQYF
TRBJ1-5 | TRBV27 | CASSLLGNQPQHF
TRBJ2-7 | TRBV20-1 | CSARDNRGPYEQYF
TRBJ2-5 | TRBV7-9 | CASSLVGPKEETQYF
TRBJ1-5 | TRBV4-2 | CASSQEGGIAQHF
TRBJ2-4 | TRBV20-1 | CSALDRGLYIQYF
TRBJ2-3 | TRBV12-3/TRBV12-4 | CASSLGLAGALSTDTQYF
TRBJ1-4 | TRBV3-1 | CASSPRPGGEKLFF
TRBJ2-5 | TRBV7-9 | CASSSIILTSGGKTQYF
TRBJ2-4 | TRBV11-2 | CASSPEGWIQYF
TRBJ2-1 | TRBV6-5 | CASSYSPSGIDEQFF
TRBJ2-3 | TRBV27 | CASTRTGDTQYF
TRBJ1-1 | TRBV27 | CASSLMGSTEAFF
TRBJ1-4 | TRBV7-9 | CASSLSSLAFEKLFF